These 27 T cell receptor beta chains were sequenced from one sample in a study of cytomegalovirus exposure and HLA in healthy donors. With 60 Vbeta and 13 Jbeta primers, the PCR was carried out. The protocol was immunoSEQ multiplex PCR, while the TCRdb copy is restricted to in-frame clones and leaves out a portion. The sample lists over 110,000 clones, 82% occurring once. Source material: PBMCs. The receptor source for this set is a male donor in good health and CMV-seronegative.

CDR3 bases: TGTGCCACCAGCAGAGGAGGCGGGAGGGCCTTCCAAGAGACCCAGTACTTC. Translating it yields CATSRGGGRAFQETQYF. The V gene is TRBV15, the J gene TRBJ2-5, with 9 bases that match TRBD2. The CDR3 is made up of 17 amino acids. The ends lost 1 base at V and 1 base at J; junction bases unmatched: 7. CDR1 is LNHNV and CDR2 is YYDKDF in the germline V gene (reference sequence).

J is TRBJ2-3 and V is TRBV9; a possible D gene is TRBD1 (5 bases). Germline CDR1 is SGDLS and CDR2 is YYNGEE. Between the trimmed V and J ends, which lost 4 bases and 4 bases, there was a span of 25 bases. The CDR3 contains 18 residues. The CDR3 nucleotides read TGTGCCAGCAGCCATAAACTCGGGCCGTCAAGGGGCCCAGATACGCAGTATTTT. Translation gives CASSHKLGPSRGPDTQYF.

V gene TRBV29-1 combines with J gene TRBJ2-3, with a weak D call TRBD2 (6 bases). V dropped 7 bases and J dropped 5 bases, with 7 bases sitting between them. This CDR3 is built from 10 residues. The germline V gene has CDR1 SQVTM and CDR2 ANQGSEA. CDR3 DNA sequence: TGCAGCGGGCGGGAAGATACGCAGTATTTT. This translates into CSGREDTQYF.

The chain joins TRBV7-9 to TRBJ2-3; 9 nucleotides align to TRBD2. Germline V gene sequence: CDR1 SEHNR, CDR2 FQNEAQ (reference sequence). The CDR3 covers 16 residues. The V gene end was trimmed by 5 bases and the J gene end by 0 bases; junction bases not matched to a gene: 6. In DNA form, the CDR3 reads TGTGCCAGCAGCCCACCGGGACTAGCTAGCACAGATACGCAGTATTTT. Its protein is CASSPPGLASTDTQYF.

This clone was seen a handful of times. The chain couples TRBV29-1 to TRBJ2-5; D gene ambiguous. CDR1 and CDR2 (germline): SQVTM, ANQGSEA. V lost 0 bases to trimming and J lost 7 bases, with 9 bases between them. This CDR3 comprises 12 residues. The CDR3 DNA reads as TGCAGCGTTGAAGAACGGTACGCGACCCAGTACTTC. Its translation is CSVEERYATQYF.

This chain joins TRBV7-9 and TRBJ2-2; 12 nucleotides match TRBD2. Per the germline V gene, CDR1 is SEHNR and CDR2 is FQNEAQ (reference sequence). The CDR3 runs 15 residues. The V and J ends lost 8 bases and 1 base, in that order; junction bases with no gene match: 2. The CDR3 DNA sequence: TGTGCCAGCGGACTAGCGGGATTGAACACCGGGGAGCTGTTTTTT. Amino acid sequence: CASGLAGLNTGELFF.

This clone was found a few times. V and J are TRBV5-4 and TRBJ1-2, with D tentatively TRBD1 (5 bases). The CDR3 runs 14 residues. Trimming removed 2 bases from V and 11 bases from J, with 19 bases in between. Germline CDR1 reads SGHNT; CDR2 reads YYREEE (reference sequence). The chain's CDR3 is CASSLWVVPGGYTF. The CDR3 DNA reads TGTGCCAGCAGCTTATGGGTAGTGCCCGGGGGGTACACCTTC. Drawing the rest from reference TRBV5-4 and TRBJ1-2, the complete variable domain is ETGVTQSPTHLIKTRGQQVTLRCSSQSGHNTVSWYQQALGQGPQFIFQYYREEENGRGNFPPRFSGLQFPNYSSELNVNALELDDSALYLCASSLWVVPGGYTFGSGTRLTVV.

The V call is TRBV5-1, the J call TRBJ1-3; a possible D gene is TRBD1 (5 bases). V was pared by 4 bases and J by 6 bases, with 11 bases between. This CDR3 contains 13 residues. CDR1 is SGHRS, CDR2 YFSETQ, per germline. This chain's CDR3 is CASSLGAENTIYF. In nucleotides, the CDR3 is TGCGCCAGCAGCCTAGGGGCAGAAAACACCATATATTTT.

The V gene is TRBV7-9, the J gene TRBJ2-7, with 11 bases fitting TRBD1. V gave up 5 bases and J gave up 3 bases; unmatched junction bases: 6. Germline CDR1 is SEHNR and CDR2 is FQNEAQ (reference sequence). The CDR3 contains 15 residues. CDR3 sequence: CASSLSGTGGYEQYF. The CDR3 DNA sequence: TGTGCCAGCAGCCTGTCAGGGACAGGGGGCTACGAGCAGTACTTC.

This sequence joins TRBV11-2 and TRBJ2-7; 8 bases align to TRBD2. With V trimmed by 5 bases and J by 2 bases, 8 bases remained unmatched. Germline CDR1 and CDR2: SGHAT and FQNNGV. This CDR3 contains 15 residues. The CDR3 reads CASSLSSSGPYEQYF. The CDR3 bases are TGTGCCAGCAGCCTCAGCTCTAGCGGGCCCTACGAGCAGTACTTC. Together with reference TRBV11-2 and TRBJ2-7, the CDR3 gives the full variable domain: EAGVAQSPRYKIIEKRQSVAFWCNPISGHATLYWYQQILGQGPKLLIQFQNNGVVDDSQLPKDRFSAERLKGVDSTLKIQPAKLEDSAVYLCASSLSSSGPYEQYFGPGTRLTVT.

The genes are TRBV27 and TRBJ2-1, with 10 bases aligning to TRBD2. V dropped 3 bases and J dropped 5; count of bases not matched to a gene: 4. The CDR3 runs to 15 residues. Germline V gene data show CDR1 as MNHEY and CDR2 as SMNVEV (reference sequence). CDR3: CASSFGLAANNEQFF. The CDR3 DNA sequence: TGTGCCAGCAGTTTTGGACTAGCGGCCAACAATGAGCAGTTCTTC.

The rearrangement links TRBV6-4 to TRBJ2-5; tentatively, D is TRBD2 (5 bases). CDR1 is MRHNA and CDR2 is SNTAGT in the germline V gene. V was pared by 6 bases and J by 5 bases, with 19 bases between. CDR3 length: 15 residues. The CDR3 sequence is CASRFPADLIETQYF. In DNA, the CDR3 is TGTGCCAGCAGGTTTCCAGCGGACTTGATTGAGACCCAGTACTTC.

This clone was picked up one time. The J gene is TRBJ2-2, the V gene TRBV7-2; tentatively, D is TRBD1 (6 bases). The CDR3 spans 16 residues. CDR1 and CDR2 from the germline V gene are SGHTA and FQGNSA. Trimming removed 3 bases from V and 0 bases from J, with 11 bases in between. The CDR3, as DNA: TGTGCCAGCAGCTTCTTCGGACAGACGAACACCGGGGAGCTGTTTTTT. Translating it yields CASSFFGQTNTGELFF.

The sample holds one count of this clone. The rearrangement uses TRBV5-1 and TRBJ2-2, with 7 bases identical to TRBD1. Germline loops: CDR1 SGHRS, CDR2 YFSETQ. Unmatched junction bases numbered 4, after V lost 2 bases and J lost 6 bases. This CDR3 spans 14 amino acids. In DNA form, the CDR3 reads TGCGCCAGCAGCTTCGGGCAGGGGGCCGGGGAGCTGTTTTTT. Protein product: CASSFGQGAGELFF.

CDR3 sequence: CASSLRDRESNIQYF. CDR3 DNA: TGTGCCAGCAGCCTCCGGGACAGGGAATCAAACATTCAGTACTTC. J is TRBJ2-4 and V is TRBV13; 9 bases map to TRBD1. V was clipped by 5 bases and J by 6 bases; unmatched bases: 8. The length of the CDR3 is 15 residues. The germline CDR1 and CDR2 sequences are PRHDT and FYEKMQ (reference sequence).

CDR3 region: CAWTQQGQETQYF. The CDR3 DNA sequence: TGTGCCTGGACCCAACAGGGGCAAGAGACCCAGTACTTC. The rearrangement links TRBV30 to TRBJ2-5, with 7 bases matching TRBD1. The CDR3 spans 13 residues. The V gene end was trimmed by 4 bases and the J gene end by 2 bases; junction bases not matched to a gene: 4. In germline, CDR1 is GTSNPN, CDR2 SVGIG (reference sequence).

A note on this clone: The DNA is omitted, as the CDR3 cannot be located on it reliably, and the CDR3 follows TCRdb's listing. This sequence joins TRBV5-3 and TRBJ2-1; the table's D call, TRBD1, was not checked against the DNA. TRBV5-3 is an open reading frame whose function is uncertain. The CDR3 spans 10 amino acids, including both terminal residues. CDR3 amino acids: CARSFGQGIF.

This clone was seen a single time. The chain uses TRBV5-6 and TRBJ2-2; the D gene is possibly TRBD1 (6 bases). Germline assignment: CDR1 SGHDT and CDR2 YYEEEE. The CDR3 covers 17 residues. Trimming shortened V by 0 bases and J by 7 bases, and 19 bases separated the two germline ends. The chain's CDR3 is CASSLVGAGLAGGELFF. The DNA for the CDR3 is TGTGCCAGCAGCTTGGTGGGGGCCGGGCTAGCTGGCGGGGAGCTGTTTTTT. The whole variable domain, filled in from reference TRBV5-6 and TRBJ2-2, reads DAGVTQSPTHLIKTRGQQVTLRCSPKSGHDTVSWYQQALGQGPQFIFQYYEEEERQRGNFPDRFSGHQFPNYSSELNVNALLLGDSALYLCASSLVGAGLAGGELFFGEGSRLTVL.

The V and J genes are TRBV7-2 and TRBJ1-5; TRBD1 agrees at 10 bases. CDR1 SGHTA and CDR2 FQGNSA come from the germline V gene. The CDR3 is 14 residues long. V shed 5 bases, J shed 9 bases, and the junction held 7 bases outside the gene matches. Written as DNA, the CDR3 is TGTGCCAGCAGCGAAGGGACAGGGGAGAGGCCCCAGCATTTT. Amino acid sequence: CASSEGTGERPQHF.

V gene TRBV28 combines with J gene TRBJ2-2; weak D call: TRBD1 (6 bases). There are 15 residues in the CDR3. Deletions cut 7 bases from V and 0 bases from J, with 12 bases between. Germline V lookup: CDR1 MDHEN, CDR2 SYDVKM. CDR3 in DNA: TGTGCCAGCATTTCGGCAGGGGCGAACACCGGGGAGCTGTTTTTT. This codes for CASISAGANTGELFF.

The chain combines TRBV21-1 with TRBJ2-7; the listed D gene, TRBD1, was not tested against the DNA. TRBV21-1 is annotated as a pseudogene. This CDR3 region has 18 residues. CDR3 in amino acids: CASSREASRQILSYEQYF. In nucleotides, the CDR3 is TGTGCCAGCAGCAGAGAAGCGTCGAGACAGATACTTTCCTACGAGCAGTACTTC.

The chain uses TRBV27 and TRBJ2-7; 16 bases agree with TRBD2. The CDR3 loop spans 19 amino acids. The junction had 13 bases not matched to a gene; V was cut back by 4 bases and J by 4 bases. CDR1 is MNHEY and CDR2 is SMNVEV in the germline V gene (reference sequence). CDR3 region: CASSSSGLAGGPMGYEQYF. CDR3 coding DNA: TGTGCCAGCAGTTCCTCGGGACTAGCGGGAGGGCCAATGGGATACGAGCAGTACTTC.

The chain couples TRBV9 to TRBJ1-1, with D possibly being TRBD1 (5 bases). Germline-derived CDR1 and CDR2 are SGDLS and YYNGEE. This CDR3 is built from 13 residues. V was cut by 3 bases and J by 3 bases, with 9 bases left in between. CDR3 bases: TGTGCCAGCAGCGCCTCAGGGTACACTGAAGCTTTCTTT. Its protein product is CASSASGYTEAFF.

The rearrangement uses TRBV5-1 and TRBJ2-7; tentatively, D is TRBD2 (6 bases). Germline V gene lookup returns CDR1 SGHRS and CDR2 YFSETQ. The CDR3 has 14 residues. Trimming took off 0 bases at V and 3 bases at J, with 10 bases between the two ends. CDR3 sequence: CASSLGGEDYEQYF. The DNA for the CDR3 is TGCGCCAGCAGCTTGGGGGGGGAAGACTACGAGCAGTACTTC. The full variable domain, with the rest looked up from reference TRBV5-1 and TRBJ2-7, is KAGVTQTPRYLIKTRGQQVTLSCSPISGHRSVSWYQQTPGQGLQFLFEYFSETQRNKGNFPGRFSGRQFSNSRSEMNVSTLELGDSALYLCASSLGGEDYEQYFGPGTRLTVT.

The chain has TRBV16 and TRBJ1-5; D is uncertain. This CDR3 region has 14 residues. The germline V gene encodes CDR1 KGHSY and CDR2 FQNENV. The ends were cut back, 2 bases at V and 9 bases at J, with 14 bases in the middle. The CDR3: CASSQALSGLPQHF. The CDR3 coding sequence is TGTGCCAGCAGCCAAGCCTTATCTGGGCTGCCCCAGCATTTT. Combining the CDR3 with reference TRBV16 and TRBJ1-5 gives the whole variable domain GEEVAQTPKHLVRGEGQKAKLYCAPIKGHSYVFWYQQVLKNEFKFLISFQNENVFDETGMPKERFSAKCLPNSPCSLEIQATKLEDSAVYFCASSQALSGLPQHFGDGTRLSIL.

In nucleotides, the CDR3 is TGCGCCAGCAGTGAGTCGGGGACTAGGGAGGAGACCCAGTACTTC. Translating it yields CASSESGTREETQYF. The chain carries TRBV10-2 and TRBJ2-5; the match to TRBD2 covers 8 bases. The CDR3 runs to 15 residues. Unmatched junction bases numbered 5, after V lost 0 bases and J lost 5 bases. CDR1 is WSHSY, CDR2 SAAADI, per germline.

With respect to this clone: Distinct nucleotide sequences in the sample also encode this CDR3. The chain combines TRBV30 with TRBJ2-5; D is perhaps TRBD1 (5 bases). Trimming removed 1 base at V and 5 bases at J, with 5 bases between. Germline V gene lookup returns CDR1 GTSNPN and CDR2 SVGIG (reference sequence). The CDR3 runs 11 residues. The CDR3 region has the DNA TGTGCCTGGAGTGCAGGGGAGACCCAGTACTTC. Translated: CAWSAGETQYF.